This record looks at one T cell receptor (beta chain) sequence and its context. Its antigen is currently unknown. Trimming took 5 bases from V and 0 from J, leaving 14 bases between them. Germline V gene lookup returns CDR1 ENHRY and CDR2 SYGVKD. This CDR3 has 16 residues. Assay execution took place at the deep level. In the original analysis: Filtering of immunoSEQ junctional sequences could not match full-length read filtering. Repertoires were generated with immunoSEQ multiplex PCR, while TCRdb's copy carries only in-frame clones and drops some. V, J and clone size derive from that table, while D and trimming were established from the DNA sequence. The data contain around 2.1 million clones, 90% to 97% of them singletons. This sample is drawn from a study of shared clonotypes between healthy human individuals. Whole-study findings and limits: The study drew on few donors, limiting represented genetic and exposure-history diversity. Naive subsets typically showed greater estimated richness than memory subsets.

The receptor comes from a man between 18 and 35 years old in good health. Sequenced input: naive CD4+ T cells sorted from blood. Sample subset: CD45RA+ positively selected. This chain joins TRBV10-3 and TRBJ2-1; D remains unclear. This chain's CDR3 is CAISLGPANSYNEQFF. CDR3 bases: TGTGCCATCAGTCTCGGACCAGCAAACTCCTACAATGAGCAGTTCTTC.